Presented here are 10 T cell receptor beta chains from one specimen sequenced in a study of cytomegalovirus exposure and HLA in healthy donors. PCR involved 60 Vbeta and 13 Jbeta primers. Sequencing was performed with immunoSEQ multiplex PCR; in TCRdb, only in-frame clones are kept and a portion is missing. The top ten clones hold roughly 2.5% of a sample with 85,000 to 120,000 clones, approximately 71% of them seen once. Material: PBMCs. The receptors were sampled from a middle-aged man in good health and CMV-seronegative.

The chain has TRBV5-4 and TRBJ2-3; the D gene is possibly TRBD2 (6 bases). Per germline, CDR1 SGHNT and CDR2 YYREEE (reference sequence). The CDR3 runs 15 residues. Trimming removed 0 bases from V and 2 bases from J, with 10 bases in between. The CDR3 bases are TGTGCCAGCAGCTTGGCGGGGGAGTTCACAGATACGCAGTATTTT. It encodes CASSLAGEFTDTQYF.

This clone was picked up a small number of times. This chain connects TRBV5-1 to TRBJ1-1, with 9 bases aligning to TRBD1. The CDR3 consists of 16 residues. CDR1 and CDR2 (germline): SGHRS, YFSETQ. J gave up 6 bases and V 5 bases, and 14 bases lay outside the gene matches. The CDR3 loop reads CASSRETGTGSPEAFF. CDR3 in DNA: TGCGCCAGCAGTAGAGAGACCGGGACAGGGAGCCCTGAAGCTTTCTTT.

A single count supports this clone. The chain uses TRBV13 and TRBJ2-3; D is unresolved. V was clipped by 3 bases and J by 5 bases, with 9 bases between them. Germline assignment: CDR1 PRHDT and CDR2 FYEKMQ (reference sequence). The CDR3 is made up of 13 amino acids. The CDR3 bases are TGTGCCAGCAGCTTGAGTAGAGGAGATACGCAGTATTTT. This translates into CASSLSRGDTQYF. Full variable domain (missing parts from reference TRBV13 and TRBJ2-3): AAGVIQSPRHLIKEKRETATLKCYPIPRHDTVYWYQQGPGQDPQFLISFYEKMQSDKGSIPDRFSAQQFSDYHSELNMSSLELGDSALYFCASSLSRGDTQYFGPGTRLTVL.

This chain links TRBV7-9 with TRBJ1-1, with D perhaps TRBD1 (6 bases). Germline V gene sequence: CDR1 SEHNR, CDR2 FQNEAQ (reference sequence). The CDR3 covers 14 residues. Deletions cut 5 bases from V and 11 bases from J, with 21 bases between. The CDR3 DNA is TGTGCCAGCAGCCGGCACATTCAGGGGCGGGGGGCTTTCTTT. The encoded protein is CASSRHIQGRGAFF. Variable domain in full (rest from reference TRBV7-9 and TRBJ1-1): DTGVSQNPRHKITKRGQNVTFRCDPISEHNRLYWYRQTLGQGPEFLTYFQNEAQLEKSRLLSDRFSAERPKGSFSTLEIQRTEQGDSAMYLCASSRHIQGRGAFFGQGTRLTVV.

This chain connects TRBV7-8 to TRBJ1-3; tentative D call: TRBD1 (6 bases). Germline CDR1 and CDR2: SGHVS and FQNEAQ. V was cut by 5 bases and J by 2 bases, with 19 bases left in between. The CDR3 runs 17 residues. The CDR3 spells CASSALSGTQTGNTIYF. The CDR3, as DNA: TGTGCCAGCAGCGCATTATCCGGGACACAGACTGGAAACACCATATATTTT.

This chain links TRBV27 with TRBJ1-2, with no clear D. Germline loops: CDR1 MNHEY, CDR2 SMNVEV (reference sequence). The CDR3 extends over 14 amino acids. V lost 6 bases and J 5 bases, leaving 16 bases between the germline ends. The CDR3 nucleotides are TGTGCCAGCAGCCTAGCCCCAACATATTATGGCTACACCTTC. This gives the protein CASSLAPTYYGYTF.

This clone was counted a few times. This chain links TRBV6-1 with TRBJ1-5; TRBD1 matches at 8 bases. The junction had 6 bases not matched to a gene; V was cut back by 7 bases and J by 7 bases. The CDR3 spans 13 residues. The germline V gene encodes CDR1 MNHNS and CDR2 SASEGT. For the CDR3, the DNA is TGTGCCAGCACCAGGGGGCCGCAGCAGCCCCAGCATTTT. Translation gives CASTRGPQQPQHF.

V and J are TRBV28 and TRBJ1-2; D ambiguous. The CDR3 has 12 residues. V was cut by 3 bases and J by 7 bases, with 9 bases left in between. Germline V gene lookup returns CDR1 MDHEN and CDR2 SYDVKM. The CDR3 protein is CASSFPGSGYTF. CDR3 coding DNA: TGTGCCAGCAGTTTTCCGGGGTCTGGCTACACCTTC.

The chain employs TRBV11-2 and TRBJ2-5, with TRBD2 matching over 11 bases. Germline V gives CDR1 SGHAT, CDR2 FQNNGV. This CDR3 region has 16 residues. Unmatched junction bases numbered 5, after V lost 0 bases and J lost 5 bases. As DNA, the CDR3 is TGTGCCAGCAGCTTAGAAATAGCGGGGGGGCCGGAGACCCAGTACTTC. Protein: CASSLEIAGGPETQYF.

V gene TRBV4-2 combines with J gene TRBJ2-3; 8 nucleotides line up with TRBD1. The germline V gene has CDR1 LGHNA and CDR2 YNFKEQ. This CDR3 has 15 amino acids. V dropped 3 bases and J dropped 3; count of bases not matched to a gene: 5. CDR3 amino acids: CASSQEGQVTDTQYF. CDR3 nucleotides: TGTGCCAGCAGCCAGGAGGGACAGGTGACAGATACGCAGTATTTT.